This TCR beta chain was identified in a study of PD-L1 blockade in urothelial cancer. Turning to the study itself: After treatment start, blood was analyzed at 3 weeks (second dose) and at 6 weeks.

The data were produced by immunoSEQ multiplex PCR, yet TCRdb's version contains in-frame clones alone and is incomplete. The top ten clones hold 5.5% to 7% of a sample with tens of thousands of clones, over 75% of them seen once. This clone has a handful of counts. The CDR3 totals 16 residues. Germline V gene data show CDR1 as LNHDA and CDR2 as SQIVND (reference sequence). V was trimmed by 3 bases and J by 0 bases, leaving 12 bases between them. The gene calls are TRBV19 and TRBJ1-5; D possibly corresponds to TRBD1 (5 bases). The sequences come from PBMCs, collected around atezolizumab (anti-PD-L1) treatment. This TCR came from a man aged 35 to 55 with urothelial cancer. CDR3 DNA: TGTGCCAGTAGTATTTTCCAGGGCTATAGCAATCAGCCCCAGCATTTT. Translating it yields CASSIFQGYSNQPQHF.